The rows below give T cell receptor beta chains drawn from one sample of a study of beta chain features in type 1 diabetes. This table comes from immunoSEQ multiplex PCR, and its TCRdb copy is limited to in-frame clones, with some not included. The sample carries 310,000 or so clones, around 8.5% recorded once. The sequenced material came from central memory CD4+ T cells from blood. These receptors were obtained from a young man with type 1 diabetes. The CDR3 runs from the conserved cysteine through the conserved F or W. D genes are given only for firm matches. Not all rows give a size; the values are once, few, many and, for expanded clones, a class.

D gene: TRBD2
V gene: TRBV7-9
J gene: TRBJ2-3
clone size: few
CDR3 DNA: TGTGCCAGCAGCTTACTCCTGGGACTAGCGGGGGAAACAGATACGCAGTATTTT
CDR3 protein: CASSLLLGLAGETDTQYF

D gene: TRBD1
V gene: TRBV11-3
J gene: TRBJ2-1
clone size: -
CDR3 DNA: TGTGCCAGCAGCTTATCCGGGACAGCTAACAATGAGCAGTTCTTC
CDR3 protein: CASSLSGTANNEQFF

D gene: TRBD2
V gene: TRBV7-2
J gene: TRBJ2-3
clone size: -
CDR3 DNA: TGTGCCAGCAGCTTAGCGCTGGCGGGGGGCACAGATACGCAGTATTTT
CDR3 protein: CASSLALAGGTDTQYF

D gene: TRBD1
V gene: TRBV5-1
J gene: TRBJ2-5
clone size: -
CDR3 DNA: TGCGCCAGCAGCAAAGGACAGGGGGAAGAGACCCAGTACTTC
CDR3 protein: CASSKGQGEETQYF

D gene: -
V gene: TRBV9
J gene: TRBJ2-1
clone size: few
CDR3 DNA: TGTGCCAGCAGCGTCGGGCCATACAATGAGCAGTTCTTC
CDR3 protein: CASSVGPYNEQFF

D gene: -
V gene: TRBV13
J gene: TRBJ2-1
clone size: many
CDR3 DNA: TGTGCCAGCAGCTTAGGACAGGGAGATCTGTTCTTC
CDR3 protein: CASSLGQGDLFF

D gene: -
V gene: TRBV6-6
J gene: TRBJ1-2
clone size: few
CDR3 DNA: TGTGCCACTAACTCCCAGGGGAACTATGGCTACACCTTC
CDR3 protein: CATNSQGNYGYTF

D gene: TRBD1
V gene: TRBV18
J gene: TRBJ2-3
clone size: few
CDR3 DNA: TGTGCCAGCTCACCCCGGGACAGGGGGCGGTACACAGATACGCAGTATTTT
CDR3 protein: CASSPRDRGRYTDTQYF

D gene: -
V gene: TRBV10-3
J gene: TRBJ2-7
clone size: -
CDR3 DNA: TGTGCCATCAGTGCGGCAGGGGTAGGCTACGAGCAGTACTTC
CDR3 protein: CAISAAGVGYEQYF

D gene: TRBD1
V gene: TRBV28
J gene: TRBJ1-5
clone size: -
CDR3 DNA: TGTGCCAGCATTGGACAGGGAGGCCAGCCCCAGCATTTT
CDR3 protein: CASIGQGGQPQHF

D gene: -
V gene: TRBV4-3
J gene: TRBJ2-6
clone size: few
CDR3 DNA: TGCGCCAGCAGCCAAGCCGTCAGCCCCTCTGGGGCCAACGTCCTGACTTTC
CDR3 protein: CASSQAVSPSGANVLTF

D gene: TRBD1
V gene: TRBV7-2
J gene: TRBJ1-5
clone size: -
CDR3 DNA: TGTGCCAGCAGCCCCACGGGGACAGGGTATCAGCCCCAGCATTTT
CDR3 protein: CASSPTGTGYQPQHF

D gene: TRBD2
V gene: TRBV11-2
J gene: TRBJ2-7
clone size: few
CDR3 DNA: TGTGCCAGCAGCTTGGAACTAGCGAAGAGCTCCTACGAGCAGTACTTC
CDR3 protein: CASSLELAKSSYEQYF

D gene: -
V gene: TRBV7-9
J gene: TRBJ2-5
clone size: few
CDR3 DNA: TGTGCCAGCAGCTCCGTACCAGGGCCGCGAGAGACCCAGTACTTC
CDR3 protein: CASSSVPGPRETQYF

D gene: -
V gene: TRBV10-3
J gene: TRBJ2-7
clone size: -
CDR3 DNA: TGTGCCATCAGGGGGACCACAACCTACGAGCAGTACTTC
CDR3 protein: CAIRGTTTYEQYF

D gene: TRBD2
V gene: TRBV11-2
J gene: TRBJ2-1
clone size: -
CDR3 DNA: TGTGCCAGCAGCCCAGCGACTAGCGGCAATGAGCAGTTCTTC
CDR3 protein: CASSPATSGNEQFF

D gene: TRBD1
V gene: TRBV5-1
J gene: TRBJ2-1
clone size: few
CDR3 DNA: TGCGCCAGCAGCCCGGGGGACAGGGGGCTCAACAATGAGCAGTTCTTC
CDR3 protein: CASSPGDRGLNNEQFF

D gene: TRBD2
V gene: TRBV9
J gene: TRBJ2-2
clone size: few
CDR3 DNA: TGTGCCAGCAGCGCCCAGCGGGGGGGACTCACCGGGGAGCTGTTTTTT
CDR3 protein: CASSAQRGGLTGELFF

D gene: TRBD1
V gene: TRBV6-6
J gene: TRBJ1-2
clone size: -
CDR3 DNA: TGTGCCAGCAGTTACTCGAAGGACAGGGAGAATGGCTACACCTTC
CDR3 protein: CASSYSKDRENGYTF

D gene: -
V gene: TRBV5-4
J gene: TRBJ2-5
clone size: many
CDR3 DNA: TGTGCCAGCAGCTGGCAAGCGGGCTTCCAAGAGACCCAGTACTTC
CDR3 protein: CASSWQAGFQETQYF

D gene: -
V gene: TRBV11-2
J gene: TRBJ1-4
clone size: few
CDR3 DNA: TGTGCCAGCAGCTTAGACCTCCACAGGGAAAAACTGTTTTTT
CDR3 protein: CASSLDLHREKLFF

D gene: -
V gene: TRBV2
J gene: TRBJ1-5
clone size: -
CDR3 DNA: TGTGCCAGCAGTGAGGGGGCCCCCAATCAGCCCCAGCATTTT
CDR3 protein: CASSEGAPNQPQHF

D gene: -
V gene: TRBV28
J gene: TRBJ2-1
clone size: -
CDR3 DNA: TGTGCCAGCAGCTTAGTAAGTGGGCAGGAGCAGTTCTTC
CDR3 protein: CASSLVSGQEQFF

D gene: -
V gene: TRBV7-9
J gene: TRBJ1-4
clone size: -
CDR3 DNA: TGTGCCAGCGAAACGGTACGCGGAACTAATGAAAAACTGTTTTTT
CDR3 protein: CASETVRGTNEKLFF

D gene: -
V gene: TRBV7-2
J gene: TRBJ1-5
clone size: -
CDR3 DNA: TGTGCCAGCAGCTGGGGCGCTAGCAATCAGCCCCAGCATTTT
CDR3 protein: CASSWGASNQPQHF

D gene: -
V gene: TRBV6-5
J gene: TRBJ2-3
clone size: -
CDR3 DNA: TGTGCCAGCAGTTACGCGGATACGCAGTATTTT
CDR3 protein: CASSYADTQYF

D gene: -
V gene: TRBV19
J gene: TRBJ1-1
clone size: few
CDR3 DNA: TGTGCCAGAACAGGGAGTTTTAACACTGAAGCTTTCTTT
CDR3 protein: CARTGSFNTEAFF

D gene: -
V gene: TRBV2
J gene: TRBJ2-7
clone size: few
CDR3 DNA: TGTGCCAGCATTTCAAGTCTAACCTACGAGCAGTACTTC
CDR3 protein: CASISSLTYEQYF

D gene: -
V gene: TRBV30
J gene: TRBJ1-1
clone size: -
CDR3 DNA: TGTGCCTGGGTGGACATGAACACTGAAGCTTTCTTT
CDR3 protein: CAWVDMNTEAFF

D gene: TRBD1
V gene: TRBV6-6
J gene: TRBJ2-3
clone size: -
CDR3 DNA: TGTGCCAGCAGCCCGTACGGGACAGGGACGGATACGCAGTATTTT
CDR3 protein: CASSPYGTGTDTQYF

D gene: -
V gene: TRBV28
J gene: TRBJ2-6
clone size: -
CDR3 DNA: TGTGCCAGCAACGGACAGCGGTACTCTGGGGCCAACGTCCTGACTTTC
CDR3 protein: CASNGQRYSGANVLTF

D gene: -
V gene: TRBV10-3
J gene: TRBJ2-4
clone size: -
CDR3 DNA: TGTGCCATCAGTGAGCCCAGAGACAGCAAAAACATTCAGTACTTC
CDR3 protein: CAISEPRDSKNIQYF

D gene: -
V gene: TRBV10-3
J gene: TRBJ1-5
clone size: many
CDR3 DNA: TGTGCCATCAGCCCTAATAGCAATCAGCCCCAGCATTTT
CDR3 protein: CAISPNSNQPQHF

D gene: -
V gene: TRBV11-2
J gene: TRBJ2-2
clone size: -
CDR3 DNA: TGTGCCAGCGCCCGAAACACCGGGGAGCTGTTTTTT
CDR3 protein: CASARNTGELFF

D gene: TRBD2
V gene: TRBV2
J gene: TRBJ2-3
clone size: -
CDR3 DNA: TGTGCCAGCAGTGAGCTCCTAGCGGGGTACACAGATACGCAGTATTTT
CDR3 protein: CASSELLAGYTDTQYF

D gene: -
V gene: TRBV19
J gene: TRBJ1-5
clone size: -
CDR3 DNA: TGTGCCAGTGATGGACCTAATCAGCCCCAGCATTTT
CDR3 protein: CASDGPNQPQHF

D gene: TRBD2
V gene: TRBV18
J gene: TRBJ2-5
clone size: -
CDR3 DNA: TGTGCCAGCTCACCCGTCGGACTAGCGGGGGGACAAGAGACCCAGTACTTC
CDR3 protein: CASSPVGLAGGQETQYF